The following is a TCR beta chain sequence with its context. The data were taken from a study of cytomegalovirus exposure and HLA in healthy donors. About the study: Of all 400 or so donors who were genotyped, about 80% belonged to the Caucasian-associated ancestry cluster.

The PCR employed 60 Vbeta primers together with 13 Jbeta primers. Assay used: immunoSEQ multiplex PCR; TCRdb lists only in-frame clones, some missing. The table lists 150,000 to 200,000 clones, approximately 80% of them singletons. The receptor was isolated from a woman aged 25 to 45 in good health and CMV-seronegative. Input material: PBMCs.

DNA for the CDR3: TGTGCCAGTAGTGGGACAGTTAATGAAAAACTGTTTTTT. It translates to CASSGTVNEKLFF. This chain connects TRBV19 to TRBJ1-4; 7 bases line up with TRBD1. J gave up 4 bases and V 5 bases, and 1 base lay outside the gene matches. The germline CDR1 and CDR2 sequences are LNHDA and SQIVND (reference sequence). The CDR3 runs 13 residues.